This T cell receptor (beta chain) was recorded in a study of cytomegalovirus exposure and HLA in healthy donors. Study findings and constraints: CMV serostatus was the sole immune exposure information available. There were about 160 TCR beta chains listed as cytomegalovirus-associated. CMV antigen specificity of a few CMV-associated chains was confirmed in vitro. Some V segments, including TRBV6-2 and TRBV6-3, were excluded as indistinguishable.

The PCR ran on 60 Vbeta and 13 Jbeta primers. The protocol was immunoSEQ multiplex PCR, while the TCRdb copy is restricted to in-frame clones and leaves out a portion. The top ten hold roughly 6% of the sample, which has 200,000 or so clones, 75% to 90% seen once. CDR1 LGHNT and CDR2 FRNRAP come from the germline V gene. J was trimmed by 5 bases and V by 1 base; bases with no gene match: 4. The CDR3 is 16 residues long. As regards this clone: Its cognate antigen is unknown.

The sample was PBMCs. This receptor was obtained from a woman aged 45 to 65 in good health and CMV-seropositive. The V call is TRBV12-5, the J call TRBJ2-3; 12 bases are shared with TRBD2. The CDR3 DNA reads as TGTGCTAGTGGTTTGGGACTAGCGGGAGTGGGAGATACGCAGTATTTT. Translating gives CASGLGLAGVGDTQYF. Together with reference TRBV12-5 and TRBJ2-3, the CDR3 gives the full variable domain: DARVTQTPRHKVTEMGQEVTMRCQPILGHNTVFWYRQTMMQGLELLAYFRNRAPLDDSGMPKDRFSAEMPDATLATLKIQPSEPRDSAVYFCASGLGLAGVGDTQYFGPGTRLTVL.